These 13 T cell receptor beta chains were sequenced from one sample in a study of T cells in Graves' hyperthyroidism and ophthalmopathy. Regions amplified from RNA transcripts were the TCR beta CDR3 regions. HTBI primers were used for first-round RT-PCR of the TCR CDR3. From the multiplex PCR reads, TCRdb called clonotypes with MiXCR, one entry per CDR3 protein. The data hold about 580,000 distinct CDR3 sequences, with roughly 13% observed a single time. What was sequenced was blood. The source of these receptors is a woman aged 25 to 45 with Graves' hyperthyroidism that later progressed to Graves' ophthalmopathy.

This clonotype was recorded at least ten times. V and J are TRBV20-1 and TRBJ2-1; 15 positions match TRBD2. The J segment lost 4 bases and the V segment lost 5 bases, leaving 9 bases of the junction unmatched. The CDR3 is 17 amino acids. Germline V gene data show CDR1 as DFQATT and CDR2 as SNEGSKA (reference sequence). The CDR3, as DNA: TGCAGTGCTCTAAGGACTAGCGGGAGGGGGGGGTACAATGAGCAGTTCTTC. It translates to CSALRTSGRGGYNEQFF.

This clonotype was picked up many times. The chain employs TRBV30 and TRBJ2-7; 11 positions match TRBD2. The CDR3 loop spans 13 amino acids. In germline, CDR1 is GTSNPN, CDR2 SVGIG (reference sequence). With V trimmed by 4 bases and J by 6 bases, 5 bases remained unmatched. The CDR3 here is CAWTSLAGVEQYF. In DNA form, the CDR3 reads TGTGCCTGGACATCACTAGCGGGAGTCGAGCAGTACTTC.

In this sample, this clonotype turned up many times. This chain links TRBV2 with TRBJ1-5, with D uncertain. The germline gives CDR1 SNHLY, CDR2 FYNNEI. The CDR3 is 11 amino acids. Trimming removed 6 bases at V and 5 bases at J, with 5 bases between. As DNA, the CDR3 is TGTGCCAGCAGGGTACATCAGCCCCAGCATTTT. It encodes CASRVHQPQHF.

Concerning this clonotype itself: A single base separates this from a much larger clone, so it may be a read error. CDR3 nucleotides: TGTGCCGGCCAGAGCCCCACAGGGGGAAATGAAAAACTGTTTTTT. Translated: CAGQSPTGGNEKLFF. The chain uses TRBV28 and TRBJ1-4; 8 nucleotides match TRBD1. This CDR3 has 15 residues. CDR1 and CDR2 from the germline V gene are MDHEN and SYDVKM. V gave up 11 bases and J gave up 5 bases; unmatched junction bases: 13. Full variable domain (missing parts from reference TRBV28 and TRBJ1-4): DVKVTQSSRYLVKRTGEKVFLECVQDMDHENMFWYRQDPGLGLRLIYFSYDVKMKEKGDIPEGYSVSREKKERFSLILESASTNQTSMYLCAGQSPTGGNEKLFFGSGTQLSVL.

This clonotype was observed at least ten times. The chain combines TRBV7-9 with TRBJ1-2; 11 nucleotides agree with TRBD1. V lost 5 bases and J lost 7; bases outside the gene matches: 12. The CDR3 is made up of 16 amino acids. Germline loops: CDR1 SEHNR, CDR2 FQNEAQ (reference sequence). The chain's CDR3 is CASSPPSGQGVAGYTF. Here the CDR3 DNA reads TGTGCCAGCAGCCCACCATCGGGACAGGGGGTTGCTGGCTACACCTTC.

This clonotype was seen at least ten times. This sequence joins TRBV11-2 and TRBJ2-5; TRBD1 is a possible D gene (7 bases). V lost 6 bases to trimming and J lost 0 bases, with 17 bases between them. The CDR3 is 16 residues long. Germline assignment: CDR1 SGHAT and CDR2 FQNNGV. The DNA for the CDR3 is TGTGCCAGCAGTCTAGGGGGGACAGCGTACCAAGAGACCCAGTACTTC. This translates into CASSLGGTAYQETQYF.

The chain has TRBV9 and TRBJ1-1; TRBD1 matches at 9 bases. The germline V gene has CDR1 SGDLS and CDR2 YYNGEE. The CDR3 is 16 residues long. The V segment lost 3 bases and the J segment 4 bases; nucleotides outside the gene matches: 10. DNA of the CDR3: TGTGCCAGCAGCGGGGGGGACAGGGTGGATGTCACTGAAGCTTTCTTT. Translated, it gives CASSGGDRVDVTEAFF. Together with reference TRBV9 and TRBJ1-1, the CDR3 gives the full variable domain: DSGVTQTPKHLITATGQRVTLRCSPRSGDLSVYWYQQSLDQGLQFLIQYYNGEERAKGNILERFSAQQFPDLHSELNLSSLELGDSALYFCASSGGDRVDVTEAFFGQGTRLTVV.

The chain employs TRBV30 and TRBJ2-3, with TRBD2 matching 9 bases. The CDR3 consists of 14 residues. Germline CDR1 is GTSNPN and CDR2 is SVGIG (reference sequence). The ends lost 4 bases at V and 4 bases at J; junction bases unmatched: 6. The CDR3 nucleotides are TGTGCCTGGACCCGTAGCGGGAGCGCAGATACGCAGTATTTT. Residues: CAWTRSGSADTQYF.

This clonotype was recorded at least ten times. This chain uses TRBV7-3 with TRBJ2-1; D uncertain. V lost 1 base to trimming and J lost 7 bases, with 14 bases between them. Germline CDR1 and CDR2: SGHTA and FQGTGA. The CDR3 runs 15 residues. CDR3 in DNA: TGTGCCAGCAGCTTAATGGTGGGAAGTACGAATGAGCAGTTCTTC. It specifies CASSLMVGSTNEQFF.

This clonotype has a count of ten or more. This chain joins TRBV20-1 and TRBJ2-3; TRBD2 agrees at 8 bases. V lost 4 bases to trimming and J lost 5 bases; unmatched junction nucleotides: 8. The germline V gene has CDR1 DFQATT and CDR2 SNEGSKA (reference sequence). The CDR3 has 14 residues. CDR3 amino acids: CSAKSGRKEDTQYF. The CDR3 DNA is TGCAGTGCTAAGAGCGGGAGAAAAGAAGATACGCAGTATTTT.

This clonotype was counted at least ten times. The J gene is TRBJ2-5, the V gene TRBV7-8, with 7 bases lining up with TRBD1. Germline CDR1 and CDR2: SGHVS and FQNEAQ. The CDR3 loop spans 14 amino acids. J was trimmed by 3 bases and V by 8 bases; bases with no gene match: 9. The CDR3 nucleotides are TGTGCCAGCGAGACAAAGGGGGCGGAAGAGACCCAGTACTTC. Amino acids: CASETKGAEETQYF. Together with reference TRBV7-8 and TRBJ2-5, the CDR3 gives the full variable domain: GAGVSQSPRYKVAKRGQDVALRCDPISGHVSLFWYQQALGQGPEFLTYFQNEAQLDKSGLPSDRFFAERPEGSVSTLKIQRTQQEDSAVYLCASETKGAEETQYFGPGTRLLVL.

Many counts were recorded for this clonotype. This chain connects TRBV12-5 to TRBJ2-3; 7 bases match TRBD1. This CDR3 contains 14 residues. V dropped 6 bases and J dropped 3; count of bases not matched to a gene: 6. Looked up from germline, CDR1 is LGHNT and CDR2 is FRNRAP. The DNA for the CDR3 is TGTGCTAGTGGCACCGGGACAGAGACAGATACGCAGTATTTT. Protein sequence: CASGTGTETDTQYF.

This clonotype showed up many times. The chain joins TRBV27 to TRBJ1-6, with D uncertain. This CDR3 is built from 14 residues. Germline V gives CDR1 MNHEY, CDR2 SMNVEV (reference sequence). V was pared by 5 bases and J by 10 bases, with 15 bases between. The DNA of the CDR3 is TGTGCCAGCAGTCTCGCGGGGATACGGTCACCCCTCCACTTT. Translation: CASSLAGIRSPLHF.